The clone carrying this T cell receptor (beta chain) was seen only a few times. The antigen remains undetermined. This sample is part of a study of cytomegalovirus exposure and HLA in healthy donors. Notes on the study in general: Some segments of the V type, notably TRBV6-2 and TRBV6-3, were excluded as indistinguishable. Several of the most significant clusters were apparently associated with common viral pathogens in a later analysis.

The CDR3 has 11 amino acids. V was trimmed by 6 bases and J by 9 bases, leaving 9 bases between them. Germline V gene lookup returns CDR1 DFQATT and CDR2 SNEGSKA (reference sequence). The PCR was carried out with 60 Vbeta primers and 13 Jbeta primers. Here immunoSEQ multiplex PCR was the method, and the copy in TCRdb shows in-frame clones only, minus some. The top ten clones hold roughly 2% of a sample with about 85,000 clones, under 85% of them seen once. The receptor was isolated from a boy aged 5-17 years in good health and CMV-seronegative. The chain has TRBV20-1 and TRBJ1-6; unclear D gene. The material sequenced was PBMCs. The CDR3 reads CSARMGSPLHF. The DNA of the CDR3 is TGCAGTGCCAGGATGGGTTCACCCCTCCACTTT.